The 7 T cell receptor beta chains below were found in one sample sequenced in a study of OX40 agonist ivuxolimab in advanced cancers. The protocol was immunoSEQ multiplex PCR, while the TCRdb copy is restricted to in-frame clones and leaves out a portion. There are about 18,000 clones in the sample; just over 70% occur only once, and around 15% lies in the top ten. Sample: CD4+ or CD8+ T cells sorted from blood, taken in a trial of the OX40 agonist ivuxolimab. These receptors originate from an adult with an advanced solid tumor such as melanoma, head and neck, liver or kidney cancer.

The J gene is TRBJ1-2, the V gene TRBV4-2; a weak D match, TRBD1 (5 bases). CDR1 and CDR2 (germline): LGHNA, YNFKEQ. This CDR3 is built from 14 residues. Trimming cost V 5 bases and J 9 bases, with 19 bases left between them. CDR3 amino acids: CASSLGGMGESYTF. The CDR3 region has the DNA TGTGCCAGCAGCTTGGGGGGTATGGGAGAAAGCTACACCTTC.

The chain combines TRBV18 with TRBJ2-7; the D gene could be TRBD1 or TRBD2 (5 bases each). The CDR3 spans 14 residues. Germline V gives CDR1 KGHSH, CDR2 LQKENI. The V end was cut by 6 bases, the J end by 3 bases, with 15 bases between. CDR3 amino acids: CASSPGTTFYEQYF. The CDR3 region has the DNA TGTGCCAGCTCCCCCGGGACGACATTCTACGAGCAGTACTTC.

The chain has TRBV28 and TRBJ1-5, with TRBD1 matching over 9 bases. The CDR3 consists of 15 residues. The germline V gene has CDR1 MDHEN and CDR2 SYDVKM. J lost 2 bases, V lost 6 bases, and 5 bases had no gene match. In DNA, the CDR3 is TGTGCCAGCAGCTCGGGACAGGGCCGCAATCAGCCCCAGCATTTT. Its translation: CASSSGQGRNQPQHF. Using reference TRBV28 and TRBJ1-5 for the parts outside the CDR3, the full variable domain is DVKVTQSSRYLVKRTGEKVFLECVQDMDHENMFWYRQDPGLGLRLIYFSYDVKMKEKGDIPEGYSVSREKKERFSLILESASTNQTSMYLCASSSGQGRNQPQHFGDGTRLSIL.

This clone was found a few times. V and J are TRBV7-8 and TRBJ2-7, with a tentative D call TRBD1 (5 bases). The CDR3 runs 15 residues. CDR1 is SGHVS and CDR2 is FQNEAQ in the germline V gene. Trimming left V 1 base short and J 0 bases short, with 10 bases between. In DNA form, the CDR3 reads TGTGCCAGCAGCTTAGTAAGGGGCTCCTCCTACGAGCAGTACTTC. Protein sequence: CASSLVRGSSYEQYF.

V usage is TRBV7-2 and J usage is TRBJ2-7; 12 bases line up with TRBD2. Trimming took 6 bases from V and 0 from J; bases not matched to a gene: 3. Germline loops: CDR1 SGHTA, CDR2 FQGNSA. The CDR3 is made up of 15 amino acids. CDR3 protein: CASSVTSGGSYEQYF. The CDR3 bases are TGTGCCAGCAGTGTGACTAGCGGGGGCTCCTACGAGCAGTACTTC. Combining the CDR3 with reference TRBV7-2 and TRBJ2-7 gives the whole variable domain GAGVSQSPSNKVTEKGKDVELRCDPISGHTALYWYRQSLGQGLEFLIYFQGNSAPDKSGLPSDRFSAERTGGSVSTLTIQRTQQEDSAVYLCASSVTSGGSYEQYFGPGTRLTVT.

A remark on this clone: This sample includes further DNA sequences coding for the same CDR3. The V gene is TRBV27, the J gene TRBJ2-1; D perhaps matches TRBD1 (6 bases). This CDR3 contains 15 residues. V was pared by 6 bases and J by 5 bases, with 17 bases between. Germline loops: CDR1 MNHEY, CDR2 SMNVEV (reference sequence). CDR3 amino acids: CASSLGMGAHNEQFF. The CDR3 coding sequence is TGTGCCAGCAGCCTGGGGATGGGGGCCCACAATGAGCAGTTCTTC.

The chain is built from TRBV28 and TRBJ1-5, with 10 bases identical to TRBD1. The CDR3 extends over 20 amino acids. CDR1 and CDR2 (germline): MDHEN, SYDVKM. J lost 1 base, V lost 1 base, and 13 bases had no gene match. The CDR3 here is CASSLSRRRTGGRSNQPQHF. Here the CDR3 DNA reads TGTGCCAGCAGTTTATCCCGGAGGAGGACAGGGGGAAGGAGCAATCAGCCCCAGCATTTT.